This TCR beta chain is drawn from a study of PD-1 blockade in classical Hodgkin lymphoma. Comments on this clone: Antigen: not known.

TCRdb's table, derived via immunoSEQ multiplex PCR, lists solely in-frame clones and lacks some. The data show around 50,000 clones, approximately 90% seen once. Germline V gene sequence: CDR1 SNHLY, CDR2 FYNNEI. This CDR3 is built from 16 residues. Each and every patient relapsed after autologous stem cell transplantation, and patients got differing brentuximab vedotin exposure. Study-wide findings and caveats: Compared with healthy donors, newly diagnosed patients reportedly showed lower baseline TCR diversity. Patients with an early start, nivolumab under 1 year after ASCT, were excluded. Factors driving the repertoire differences, possibly disease activity or prior therapy, remain undefined.

The TCR sequence derives from a human donor with classical Hodgkin lymphoma. The sequencing here drew on peripheral blood mononuclear cells (PBMCs), taken before the second cycle of nivolumab. The V call is TRBV2, the J call TRBJ2-5; D might be TRBD2 (5 bases). The J call may be faulty, since TRBJ2-7 better matches the DNA end. DNA of the CDR3: TGTGCCAGCAGTCCCGGGCGGGTCCAGGCTCCCTACGAGCAGTACTTC. It specifies CASSPGRVQAPYEQYF.